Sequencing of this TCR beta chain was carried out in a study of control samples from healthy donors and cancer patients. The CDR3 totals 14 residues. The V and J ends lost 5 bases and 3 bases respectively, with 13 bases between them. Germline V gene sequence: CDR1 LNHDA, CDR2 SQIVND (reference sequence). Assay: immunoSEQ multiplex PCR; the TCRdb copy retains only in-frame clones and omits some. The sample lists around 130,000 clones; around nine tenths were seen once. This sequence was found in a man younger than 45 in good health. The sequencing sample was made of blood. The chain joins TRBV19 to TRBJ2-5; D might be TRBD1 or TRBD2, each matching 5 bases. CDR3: CASSAGTAEETQYF. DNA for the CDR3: TGTGCCAGTAGTGCCGGGACGGCAGAAGAGACCCAGTACTTC.